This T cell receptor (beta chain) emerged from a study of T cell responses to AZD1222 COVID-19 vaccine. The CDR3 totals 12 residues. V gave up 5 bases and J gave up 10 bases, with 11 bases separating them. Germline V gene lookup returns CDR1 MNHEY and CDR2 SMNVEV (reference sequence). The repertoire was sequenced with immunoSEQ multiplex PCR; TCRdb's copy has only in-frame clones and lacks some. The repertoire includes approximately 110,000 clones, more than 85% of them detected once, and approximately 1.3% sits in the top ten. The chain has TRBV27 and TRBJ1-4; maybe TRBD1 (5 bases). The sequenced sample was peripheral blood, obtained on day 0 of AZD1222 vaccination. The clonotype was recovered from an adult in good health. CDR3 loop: CASSPPGGKLFF. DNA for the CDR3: TGTGCCAGCAGTCCCCCCGGGGGAAAACTGTTTTTT.